The text below deals with one TCR beta chain. Its antigen remains unidentified. The source of the sample is a study of T-cell memory formation after mild COVID-19. Findings and caveats of the study: Among clones peaking at day 37 in the second wave, SARS-CoV-2 specificity remained unconfirmed.

CDR1 and CDR2 from the germline V gene are MNHNS and SASEGT. The CDR3 totals 13 residues. The V end lost 4 bases, the J end lost 3 bases, and 9 bases lay between the germline ends. The authors produced TCR alpha and TCR beta cDNA libraries with sample barcodes and UMIs by 5'RACE using constant-segment primers. Using its own MiXCR run on the 5' RACE reads, TCRdb lists one record per CDR3 protein. In the table there are fewer than 650,000 distinct CDR3 sequences, 15% to 20% of which are singletons. The specimen was PBMCs or a T cell subset sorted from them (not recorded which). The receptor was isolated from an adult woman who had mild COVID-19 (a few samples of this study predate the infection). Cell type and time point are not known. V usage is TRBV6-1 and J usage is TRBJ1-1; unclear D gene. Here the CDR3 reads CASSGLTDTEAFF. The CDR3, as DNA: TGTGCCAGCAGTGGACTGACCGACACTGAAGCTTTCTTT.